This T cell receptor beta chain was identified in a study of CD8 T cells in ankylosing spondylitis. Germline CDR1 is MNHNS and CDR2 is SASEGT. Trimming stripped 7 bases from V and 5 bases from J, with 14 bases between. The CDR3 runs to 14 residues. The study's findings and limits: Several of the motif variants were reported before in synovial fluid and blood from reactive arthritis. A TCR beta motif made of fewer than 10 highly homologous variants seemed typical of ankylosing spondylitis blood.

Molecular-barcoded quantitative 5'-RACE produced these TCR beta libraries. TCRdb re-derived calls from the 5' RACE reads in MiXCR, one entry per CDR3 protein. The repertoire holds about 250,000 distinct CDR3 sequences, more than 20% seen once, with roughly 0.67% in the top ten. This clonotype was recorded many times. Its specificity is unknown. The chain uses TRBV6-1 and TRBJ2-2; D could derive from TRBD1 or TRBD2 (6 bases each). Sequencing input: blood, either unsorted or a sorted T cell fraction (not recorded which). The TCR sequence derives from a male donor with ankylosing spondylitis or in good health (not recorded which). CDR3 in DNA: TGTGCCAGCACCGAAGGGGGGAGGACCGGGGAGCTGTTTTTT. This codes for CASTEGGRTGELFF.